This T cell receptor (beta chain) was identified in a study of identical twins. One entry per CDR3 protein, called by TCRdb with MiXCR from the 5' RACE reads. The profile shows approximately 500,000 distinct CDR3 sequences, approximately 25% of them singletons. Germline CDR1 reads SGHRS; CDR2 reads YFSETQ. The V gene lost 5 bases and the J gene lost 4 bases, with 5 bases spanning the gap. The CDR3 is 11 residues long. In addition, the sample was reused for a study of T cells expressing NK-cell markers. In that study: The study sequenced eight donors, seven HCMV-seropositive and one seronegative.

The sequence was obtained from a woman between 18 and 29 years old in good health. Source material: CD4+ T cells sorted from blood. The chain links TRBV5-1 to TRBJ2-3, with D unresolved. The CDR3 nucleotides read TGCGCCAGCAGAACATCAGATACGCAGTATTTT. This encodes CASRTSDTQYF.